The rows below give T cell receptor beta chains drawn from one sample of a study of cytomegalovirus exposure and HLA in healthy donors. TCRdb keeps only in-frame clones here, not all; method: immunoSEQ multiplex PCR. Here the sample spans some 140,000 clones, 73% being singletons. Sequencing used PBMCs. Source of these receptors: a woman aged 40 to 50 in good health and CMV-seronegative. Both conserved end residues are trimmed from each CDR3. A clone size is listed for some rows: how often the clone was seen (once, few, many), or a class if it is expanded.

V gene,clone size,J gene,CDR3 protein
TRBV7-2,-,TRBJ2-2,ASSLQAGNTGELF
TRBV7-9,-,TRBJ1-6,ATGPAENSPLH
TRBV10-3,-,TRBJ2-3,AISDLALEAADTQY
TRBV5-1,few,TRBJ1-6,ASSFDTANSPLH
TRBV4-1,few,TRBJ1-1,ASSQFTGGTEAF
TRBV6-1,-,TRBJ1-1,ASRGQEGLDTEAF
TRBV4-3,-,TRBJ2-2,ASSQDSGTNTGELF
TRBV7-9,-,TRBJ2-3,ASSKSGLDTQY
TRBV2,few,TRBJ1-4,ASRARGQGVKLF
TRBV4-1,-,TRBJ2-3,ASSPGVVPGQNTDTQY
TRBV6-1,few,TRBJ1-2,ASSGGPLGQPSGYT
TRBV6-4,-,TRBJ2-1,ASSASGGGVNEQF
TRBV28,-,TRBJ2-2,ASGLTGTGELF
TRBV7-8,-,-,ASSLGTSAVEQY
TRBV2,-,TRBJ2-5,ASSRTGGREETQY
TRBV25-1,-,TRBJ2-3,ASSERAGPRRDTQY
TRBV25-1,-,TRBJ2-1,ASSDSQPTSYNEQF
TRBV7-8,-,TRBJ2-1,ASTGVGEQF
TRBV14,-,TRBJ2-5,ASSPLRQETQY
TRBV15,-,TRBJ2-3,ATSRGQGRADTQY
TRBV5-6,-,TRBJ1-6,ASSLTGSSYNSPLH
TRBV5-1,-,TRBJ1-2,ASSSQGADGYT
TRBV2,-,TRBJ1-5,ASSTGGVRDQPQH
TRBV18,-,TRBJ2-2,ASSPFRTGANTGELF
TRBV29-1,-,TRBJ2-5,SVGGGGGRETQY
TRBV7-3,-,TRBJ2-3,ASSHGTALSDTQY
TRBV11-1,-,TRBJ1-2,ASSSPGQPNYGYT
TRBV7-2,-,TRBJ2-2,ASSFGTPNTGELF
TRBV6-6,-,TRBJ2-5,ASSLQGQETQY
TRBV2,many,TRBJ1-1,ASSERLNTEAF
TRBV9,-,TRBJ2-5,ASSLTGEDQETQY
TRBV7-3,-,TRBJ2-2,ASSRAGVGTGELF
TRBV19,-,TRBJ2-2,ASRPGNTGELF
TRBV5-6,-,TRBJ2-7,ASSLGQRSYEQY
TRBV4-3,-,TRBJ2-1,ASSPRYLQGAYNEQF
TRBV28,few,TRBJ1-6,ASSFYESLAYNSPLH
TRBV9,-,TRBJ2-3,ASSVGQLSTDTQY
TRBV5-5,-,TRBJ2-5,ASSPLGLPQETQY
TRBV27,-,TRBJ1-2,ASSWAGNYGYT
TRBV2,-,TRBJ1-6,ASSGSYNSPLH
TRBV7-9,-,TRBJ2-1,ASSQGTGSSGGEQF
TRBV5-1,-,TRBJ2-1,ASSPPGQGMYEQF
TRBV25-1,few,TRBJ1-2,ASSETGYGYT
TRBV18,-,TRBJ1-3,ASSPLMYGQFLSGNTIY
TRBV5-4,-,TRBJ2-5,ASSLGAVQETQY
TRBV28,-,TRBJ2-1,ASSLWTSGKYNEQF
TRBV27,-,TRBJ1-5,ASSNRGGSNQPQH
TRBV5-1,-,TRBJ1-5,ASSPWTGGNQPQH
TRBV19,-,TRBJ2-1,ASRGPGDLYNEQF
TRBV14,-,TRBJ2-3,ASSQDARGSQY
TRBV9,once,TRBJ2-3,ASSVAGGGGQDTQY
TRBV19,-,TRBJ1-4,ASSSIGEPTNEKLF
TRBV5-1,few,TRBJ1-4,ASSLRGQGDEKLF